This T cell receptor beta chain derives from a study of Ad26.COV2.S vaccination and SARS-CoV-2 variants. About the study: Donor joined the COV1001 Ad26.COV2.S trial arm. Overall study results and limits: There was a possibility that the TCR breadth and depth analyses underestimated total T cell responses. Substantial post-vaccination breadth of spike-specific CD8+ and CD4+ T cell responses was reported.

The treatment here: about 20 received Ad26.COV2.S at low or high dose, single or two shots; about 5 received placebo; per-sample allocation not given. Sampling was done on day 63 after the first vaccine or placebo injection. Between the trimmed V and J ends, which lost 2 bases and 7 bases, there was a span of 14 bases. This CDR3 has 15 residues. CDR1 KGHSH and CDR2 LQKENI come from the germline V gene. Worth noting for this clone: Its antigen is currently unknown.

This table comes from immunoSEQ multiplex PCR, and its TCRdb copy is limited to in-frame clones, with some not included. Of some 350,000 clones listed, 85% to 90% are singletons. The chain combines TRBV18 with TRBJ1-4, with D perhaps matching TRBD1 (5 bases). This sequence was found in a person aged 18-60 years who received the Ad26.COV2.S COVID-19 vaccine or a placebo. The sample consisted of peripheral blood, taken in a trial of Ad26.COV2.S vaccine versus placebo. The CDR3 loop reads CASSPTTEGIEKLFF. CDR3 bases: TGTGCCAGCTCACCAACGACAGAGGGGATTGAAAAACTGTTTTTT.